This section outlines one T cell receptor beta chain sequence together with its context. What it recognizes is unknown. This sample was included in a study of blood T cells in healthy people across ages. This CDR3 is built from 15 residues. Unmatched junction bases numbered 15, after V lost 6 bases and J lost 11 bases. Per the germline V gene, CDR1 is MNHNY and CDR2 is SVGAGI (reference sequence). The second PCR ran roughly 7 to 11 cycles with a sample-barcoded 5' primer and J-beta primers. TCRdb passed the 5' RACE reads through MiXCR, listing each CDR3 protein once. Of 780,000 or so distinct CDR3 sequences in the sample, roughly 56% were seen once. The study's findings and limits: CMV status of donors was unknown, possibly confounding expanded clonotype changes. The fall in TCR beta diversity per million T cells was roughly linear with age.

Sequencing was carried out using blood. The TCR was taken from a man aged 40-49 years in good health. The chain carries TRBV6-6 and TRBJ2-5; 10 nucleotides match TRBD2. The CDR3 DNA is TGTGCCAGCAGCCCGAGCGGGAGGGCCCTAGATGAGCAGTACTTC. This sequence encodes CASSPSGRALDEQYF.